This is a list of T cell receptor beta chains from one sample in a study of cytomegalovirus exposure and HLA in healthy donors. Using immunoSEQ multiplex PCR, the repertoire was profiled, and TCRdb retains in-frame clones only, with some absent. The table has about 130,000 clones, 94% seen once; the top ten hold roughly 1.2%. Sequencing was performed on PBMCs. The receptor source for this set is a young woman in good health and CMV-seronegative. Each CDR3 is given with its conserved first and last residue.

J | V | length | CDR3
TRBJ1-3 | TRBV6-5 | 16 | CASSYSREGAGNTIYF
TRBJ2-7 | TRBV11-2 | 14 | CASSSSGVGGEQYF
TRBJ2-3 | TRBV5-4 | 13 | CASSLLSSDTQYF
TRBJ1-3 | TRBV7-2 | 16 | CASSLRNAREGNTIYF
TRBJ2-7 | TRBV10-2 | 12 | CASKTSGSGEYF
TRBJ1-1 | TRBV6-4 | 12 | CASSAGTGVAFF
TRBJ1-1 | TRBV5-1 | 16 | CASSFGRDRMNTEAFF
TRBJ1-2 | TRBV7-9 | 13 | CASSFFRGGGYTF
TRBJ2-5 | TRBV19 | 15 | CASSIYYGQGETQYF
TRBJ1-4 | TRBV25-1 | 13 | CASSDGDSEKLFF
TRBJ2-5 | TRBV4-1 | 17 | CASSHPGGGLGLETQYF
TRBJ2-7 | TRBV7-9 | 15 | CASSLGAGLGREQYF
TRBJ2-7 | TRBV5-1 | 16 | CASSSSIQGPPQEQYF
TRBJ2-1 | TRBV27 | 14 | CASCSGRAYNEQFF
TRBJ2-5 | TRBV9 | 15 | CASSVGPGSGETQYF
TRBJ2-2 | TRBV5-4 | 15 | CASSLTQGYAGELFF
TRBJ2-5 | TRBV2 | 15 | CARASWAGDQETQYF
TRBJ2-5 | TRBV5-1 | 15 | CASNTGQGAFETQYF
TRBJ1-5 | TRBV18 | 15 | CASSTRVGRNQPQHF
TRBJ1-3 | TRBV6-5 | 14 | CASSPQGFGNTIYF
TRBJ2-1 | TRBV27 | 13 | CASSLGQLNEQFF
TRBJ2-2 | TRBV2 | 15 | CASKGRVGGTGELFF
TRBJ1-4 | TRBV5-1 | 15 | CASSLMFSGGEKLFF
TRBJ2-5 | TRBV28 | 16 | CASSSREGGPSETQYF
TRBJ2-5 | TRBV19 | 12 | CATTGVGETQYF
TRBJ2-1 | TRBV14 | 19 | CASSLKGLLAGHYNERQFF
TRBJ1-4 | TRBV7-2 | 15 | CASSRTGTANEKLFF
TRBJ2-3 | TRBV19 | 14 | CASSNAGWADTQYF
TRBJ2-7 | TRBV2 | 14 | CASKDASGSDEQYF
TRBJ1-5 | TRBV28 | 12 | CASSDRVQPQHF
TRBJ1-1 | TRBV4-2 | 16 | CASSLLTGTGGTEAFF
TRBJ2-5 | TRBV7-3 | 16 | CASSLTRLAGQETQYF
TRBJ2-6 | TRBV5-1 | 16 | CASSLAFVSGANVLTF
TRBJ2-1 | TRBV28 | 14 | CATQISGGANEQFF
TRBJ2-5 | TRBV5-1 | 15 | CASSPSAGIGETQYF
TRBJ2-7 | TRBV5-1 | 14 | CASGQGTATNEQYF
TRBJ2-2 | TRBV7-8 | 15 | CASSLAASGTGELFF
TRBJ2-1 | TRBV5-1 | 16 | CASSLAPGQGYNEQFF
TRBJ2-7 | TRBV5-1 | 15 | CASSYGQGGPYEQYF
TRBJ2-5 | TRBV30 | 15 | CAWSLFRELIETQYF
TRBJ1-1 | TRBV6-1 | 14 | CASRDVQGESEAFF
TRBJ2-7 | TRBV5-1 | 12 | CASSFQGGEQYF
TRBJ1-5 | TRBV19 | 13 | CASSRAVNQPQHF
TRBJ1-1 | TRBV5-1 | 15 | CASSAESSGGLETFF
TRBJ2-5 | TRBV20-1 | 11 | CSASPGETQYF
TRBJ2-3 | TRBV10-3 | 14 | CAITEQDRTDTQYF
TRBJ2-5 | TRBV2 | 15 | CASTAEGTTGETQYF
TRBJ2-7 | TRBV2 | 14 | CASSDVRDRAKQYF
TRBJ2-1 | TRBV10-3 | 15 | CAISLGLAGYNEQFF
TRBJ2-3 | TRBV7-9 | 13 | CASKGRGADTQYF
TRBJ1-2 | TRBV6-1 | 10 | CASMSSGYTF